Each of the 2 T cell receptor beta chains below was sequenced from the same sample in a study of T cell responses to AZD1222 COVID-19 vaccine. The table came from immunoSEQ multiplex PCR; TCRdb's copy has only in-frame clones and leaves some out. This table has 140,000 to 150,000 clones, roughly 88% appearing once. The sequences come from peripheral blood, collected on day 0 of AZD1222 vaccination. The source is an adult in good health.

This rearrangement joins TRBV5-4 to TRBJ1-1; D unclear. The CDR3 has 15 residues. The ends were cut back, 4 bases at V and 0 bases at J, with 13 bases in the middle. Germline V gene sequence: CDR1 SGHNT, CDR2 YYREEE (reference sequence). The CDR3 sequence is CASSPTGAMNTEAFF. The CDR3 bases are TGTGCCAGCAGCCCTACGGGTGCCATGAACACTGAAGCTTTCTTT.

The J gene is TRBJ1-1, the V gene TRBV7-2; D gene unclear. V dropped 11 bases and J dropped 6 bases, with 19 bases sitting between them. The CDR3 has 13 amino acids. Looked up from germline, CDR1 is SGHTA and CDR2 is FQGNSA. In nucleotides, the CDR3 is TGTGCCGCGGGCCGGGATGAGAAAGCTGAAGCTTTCTTT. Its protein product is CAAGRDEKAEAFF. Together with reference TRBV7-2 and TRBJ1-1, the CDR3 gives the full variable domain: GAGVSQSPSNKVTEKGKDVELRCDPISGHTALYWYRQSLGQGLEFLIYFQGNSAPDKSGLPSDRFSAERTGGSVSTLTIQRTQQEDSAVYLCAAGRDEKAEAFFGQGTRLTVV.